The clone carrying this T cell receptor beta chain has a handful of counts. The target antigen is unknown. The sample belongs to a study of cytomegalovirus exposure and HLA in healthy donors. Whole-study results and caveats: Most of the TCR beta V segments (in an earlier analysis) were productive either about 90% or about 30% of the time. Later analysis reportedly placed an Asian-associated ancestry cluster below the roughly 680-donor mean in N-insertions.

The germline V and J ends were trimmed by 5 bases and 3 bases, with 8 bases remaining between them. Germline CDR1 is WSHSY and CDR2 is SAAADI. The CDR3 consists of 12 residues. The primer mix had 60 Vbeta and 13 Jbeta primers. Repertoires were generated with immunoSEQ multiplex PCR, while TCRdb's copy carries only in-frame clones and drops some. This table holds about 100,000 clones, roughly 87% found once. The sequence was obtained from a young man in good health and CMV-seropositive. The J gene is TRBJ2-7, the V gene TRBV10-2; no clear D. Input material: PBMCs. CDR3 sequence: CASSQVLYEQYF. The CDR3 DNA sequence: TGCGCCAGCAGTCAGGTCCTCTACGAGCAGTACTTC.